Listed here are 10 T cell receptor beta chains from one sample, sequenced in a study of siplizumab effects on memory and regulatory T cells. Measured with immunoSEQ multiplex PCR; TCRdb has only the in-frame clones, and not every one. Among around 87,000 clones listed, over 80% were seen once. Source material: CD4+ T cells sorted from blood. These receptors all stem from a human donor in good health.

The table lists this clone with a few counts. The V call is TRBV7-2, the J call TRBJ1-1; D not certain. The germline V gene has CDR1 SGHTA and CDR2 FQGNSA. V shed 4 bases and J shed 2 bases, with 8 bases lying between them. CDR3 length: 13 residues. CDR3 bases: TGTGCCAGCAGCTCTCTCGTTAACACTGAAGCTTTCTTT. It codes for CASSSLVNTEAFF.

The chain recombines TRBV5-1 with TRBJ2-6; a possible D gene is TRBD2 (5 bases). With 2 bases removed from V and 2 bases from J, the gap between germline ends came to 11 bases. Germline V gene data show CDR1 as SGHRS and CDR2 as YFSETQ. CDR3 length: 16 residues. The CDR3 here is CASSLAENTGANVLTF. CDR3 in DNA: TGCGCCAGCAGCTTAGCGGAGAACACTGGGGCCAACGTCCTGACTTTC.

The gene calls are TRBV18 and TRBJ2-6, with D hard to call. Germline CDR1 is KGHSH and CDR2 is LQKENI. V was trimmed by 2 bases and J by 0 bases, leaving 14 bases between them. The CDR3 loop spans 18 amino acids. CDR3 bases: TGTGCCAGCTCACCATATAAAAACCGCCTCTCTGGGGCCAACGTCCTGACTTTC. Amino acids: CASSPYKNRLSGANVLTF.

J is TRBJ1-3 and V is TRBV6-5; D gene ambiguous. Germline V gene sequence: CDR1 MNHEY, CDR2 SVGAGI. The CDR3 covers 16 residues. Trimming took off 2 bases at V and 0 bases at J, with 11 bases between the two ends. The CDR3 DNA is TGTGCCAGCAGTTACGCGGCATCGAGCTCTGGAAACACCATATATTTT. This sequence encodes CASSYAASSSGNTIYF.

This clone was detected once. The chain combines TRBV5-4 with TRBJ2-3; the match to TRBD2 covers 7 bases. This CDR3 comprises 15 residues. Germline assignment: CDR1 SGHNT and CDR2 YYREEE (reference sequence). The J segment lost 0 bases and the V segment lost 5 bases, leaving 6 bases of the junction unmatched. CDR3 coding DNA: TGTGCCAGCAGTACTAGCGTTACTAGCACAGATACGCAGTATTTT. Protein sequence: CASSTSVTSTDTQYF.

This clone is a singleton in its sample. J is TRBJ2-3 and V is TRBV5-4; 11 positions match TRBD2. Germline loops: CDR1 SGHNT, CDR2 YYREEE (reference sequence). V was clipped by 0 bases and J by 6 bases; unmatched bases: 6. This CDR3 spans 16 amino acids. CDR3 DNA sequence: TGTGCCAGCAGCTTGGGGGTAGCGGGAGGGAAGGATACGCAGTATTTT. It is translated as CASSLGVAGGKDTQYF.

The chain is built from TRBV6-4 and TRBJ2-7; unclear D gene. The CDR3 contains 15 residues. Germline loops: CDR1 MRHNA, CDR2 SNTAGT. Trimming pared 3 bases from V and 0 bases from J, leaving 12 bases between. The CDR3 here is CASSEGVSGSYEQYF. DNA of the CDR3: TGTGCCAGCAGTGAGGGTGTTTCGGGCTCCTACGAGCAGTACTTC.

The chain has TRBV6-5 and TRBJ2-3; 8 positions match TRBD2. The CDR3 consists of 15 residues. The junction had 2 bases not matched to a gene; V was cut back by 2 bases and J by 1 base. Germline V gives CDR1 MNHEY, CDR2 SVGAGI. CDR3 loop: CASSYRAGGTDTQYF. The CDR3 nucleotides read TGTGCCAGCAGTTACAGAGCGGGAGGCACAGATACGCAGTATTTT.

The V and J genes are TRBV27 and TRBJ2-5, with 13 bases that match TRBD2. CDR3 length: 16 amino acids. Germline loops: CDR1 MNHEY, CDR2 SMNVEV (reference sequence). Trimming removed 6 bases from V and 3 bases from J; junction bases left unmatched: 7. CDR3 amino acids: CASRRPGLAGKETQYF. The CDR3 DNA sequence: TGTGCCAGCAGGCGTCCGGGACTAGCGGGAAAAGAGACCCAGTACTTC.

This clone has a handful of counts. V is TRBV4-1 and J is TRBJ1-5, with TRBD1 matching over 8 bases. V lost 0 bases to trimming and J lost 4 bases; unmatched junction nucleotides: 2. Per germline, CDR1 MGHRA and CDR2 YSYEKL. This CDR3 is built from 15 residues. CDR3 protein: CASSQDQGANQPQHF. The DNA of the CDR3 is TGCGCCAGCAGCCAAGATCAGGGGGCTAATCAGCCCCAGCATTTT.